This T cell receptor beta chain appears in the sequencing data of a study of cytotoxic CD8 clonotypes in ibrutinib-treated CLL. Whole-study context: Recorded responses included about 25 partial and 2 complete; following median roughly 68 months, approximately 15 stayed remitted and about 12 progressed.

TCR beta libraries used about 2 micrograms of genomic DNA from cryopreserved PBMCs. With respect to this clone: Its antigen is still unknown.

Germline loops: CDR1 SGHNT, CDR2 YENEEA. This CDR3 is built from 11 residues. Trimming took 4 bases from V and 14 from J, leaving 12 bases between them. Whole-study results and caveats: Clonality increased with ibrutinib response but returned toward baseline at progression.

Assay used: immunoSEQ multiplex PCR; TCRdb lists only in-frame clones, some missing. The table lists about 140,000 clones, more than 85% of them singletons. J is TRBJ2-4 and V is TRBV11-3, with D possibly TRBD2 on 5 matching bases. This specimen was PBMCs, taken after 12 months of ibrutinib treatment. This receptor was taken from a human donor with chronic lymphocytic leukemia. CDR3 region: CASSSGTPEYF. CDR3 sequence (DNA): TGTGCCAGCAGCTCGGGAACACCGGAGTACTTC.